This T cell receptor (beta chain) was obtained from a study of blood T cell repertoires in COVID-19. Per the original data handling: Researchers report that nucleated cell counts were estimated from reference gene primer amplification. Clones were sequenced by immunoSEQ multiplex PCR, and TCRdb holds only the in-frame ones, with some missing. V and J calls plus clone size are reproduced from that table; the DNA served to infer D and trimming. The sample yields under 250,000 clones, 80% seen once. This CDR3 is 15 amino acids long. The germline V gene has CDR1 MRHNA and CDR2 SNTAGT. With 5 bases removed from V and 4 bases from J, the gap between germline ends came to 17 bases.

Sequenced: PBMCs or T cells enriched from blood (not recorded which). This clonotype was sampled from a man in his thirties or forties with acute COVID-19. The rearrangement links TRBV6-4 to TRBJ1-2; no clear D gene. The CDR3 region has the DNA TGTGCCAGCAGTCCTACCGGACTGGACCCCTATGGCTACACCTTC. Its translation: CASSPTGLDPYGYTF.